What follows are 30 T cell receptor beta chains derived from one specimen sequenced in a study of cytomegalovirus exposure and HLA in healthy donors. 60 Vbeta and 13 Jbeta primers were used in PCR. Only in-frame clones appear in the TCRdb table, and some are missing; sequencing was by immunoSEQ multiplex PCR. The sample yields about 210,000 clones, 82% seen once. The source material was PBMCs. These TCRs come from a man aged 35-49 years in good health and CMV-seropositive.

V is TRBV15 and J is TRBJ1-5; D is uncertain. Per germline, CDR1 LNHNV and CDR2 YYDKDF (reference sequence). The CDR3 contains 14 residues. Trimming took off 5 bases at V and 5 bases at J, with 13 bases between the two ends. The CDR3 region has the DNA TGTGCCACCAGCTTTGGTGGAGGATATCAGCCCCAGCATTTT. Protein sequence: CATSFGGGYQPQHF.

The chain links TRBV7-9 to TRBJ2-1, with 8 bases fitting TRBD2. This CDR3 contains 16 residues. V shed 5 bases and J 5 bases; nucleotides not matched to a gene: 11. Germline CDR1 SEHNR, CDR2 FQNEAQ (reference sequence). The CDR3 DNA is TGTGCCAGCAGCCATCAAGCGGGAGAAGGGAACAATGAGCAGTTCTTC. Translated: CASSHQAGEGNNEQFF.

The J gene is TRBJ2-7, the V gene TRBV18; 10 bases map to TRBD2. This CDR3 is 16 amino acids long. The trim removed 2 bases at V and 1 base at J, leaving 5 bases unmatched. Per the germline V gene, CDR1 is KGHSH and CDR2 is LQKENI. The DNA for the CDR3 is TGTGCCAGCTCACCAACTAGCGGGAAGAGTTCCTACGAGCAGTACGTC. Protein: CASSPTSGKSSYEQYV.

This clone was observed a handful of times. The chain joins TRBV5-6 to TRBJ2-5; TRBD2 aligns across 7 bases. After removal of 2 bases from V and 7 bases from J, the junction contained 5 bases not matched to a gene. This CDR3 contains 13 residues. Germline lookup yields CDR1 SGHDT and CDR2 YYEEEE. The CDR3 here is CASSFNWGGTQYF. The CDR3 bases are TGTGCCAGCAGCTTTAACTGGGGGGGGACCCAGTACTTC.

The chain links TRBV5-1 to TRBJ1-5; the D gene is possibly TRBD1 (6 bases). Per germline, CDR1 SGHRS and CDR2 YFSETQ. V lost 6 bases to trimming and J lost 4 bases, with 17 bases between them. The CDR3 is made up of 15 amino acids. CDR3 amino acids: CASTVAPGVNQPQHF. The CDR3 DNA reads as TGCGCCAGCACGGTCGCTCCAGGGGTAAATCAGCCCCAGCATTTT.

The chain couples TRBV27 to TRBJ1-2; 8 bases fit TRBD1. Trimming cost V 5 bases and J 3 bases; bases outside gene matches: 5. Germline V gene data show CDR1 as MNHEY and CDR2 as SMNVEV (reference sequence). This CDR3 comprises 14 residues. In DNA, the CDR3 is TGTGCCAGCAGTCTGCAGGGGGCTGACTATGGCTACACCTTC. It is translated as CASSLQGADYGYTF.

The chain employs TRBV5-1 and TRBJ2-1; 8 positions agree with TRBD2. Germline V lookup: CDR1 SGHRS, CDR2 YFSETQ. V shed 5 bases, J shed 3 bases, and the junction held 22 bases outside the gene matches. This CDR3 has 20 residues. The DNA of the CDR3 is TGCGCCAGCAGACCCCTGGCGATACTAGCGGTGAAGGAGTACTACAATGAGCAGTTCTTC. Translated: CASRPLAILAVKEYYNEQFF.

V usage is TRBV5-1 and J usage is TRBJ2-1; D gene uncertain. Deletions cut 4 bases from V and 0 bases from J, with 8 bases between. This CDR3 is built from 14 residues. Germline V lookup: CDR1 SGHRS, CDR2 YFSETQ. The DNA of the CDR3 is TGCGCCAGCAGCGACAAGAGCTCCTACAATGAGCAGTTCTTC. It is translated as CASSDKSSYNEQFF. The complete variable domain, with remaining parts taken from reference TRBV5-1 and TRBJ2-1, reads KAGVTQTPRYLIKTRGQQVTLSCSPISGHRSVSWYQQTPGQGLQFLFEYFSETQRNKGNFPGRFSGRQFSNSRSEMNVSTLELGDSALYLCASSDKSSYNEQFFGPGTRLTVL.

This chain uses TRBV7-9 with TRBJ2-1; no clear D gene. V dropped 5 bases and J dropped 0 bases, with 14 bases sitting between them. The CDR3 is 16 amino acids. From germline, CDR1 is SEHNR and CDR2 FQNEAQ (reference sequence). This chain's CDR3 is CASSAPTQRSYNEQFF. CDR3 DNA: TGTGCCAGCAGCGCCCCGACTCAGCGCTCCTACAATGAGCAGTTCTTC. The full variable domain, rest sourced from reference TRBV7-9 and TRBJ2-1, is DTGVSQNPRHKITKRGQNVTFRCDPISEHNRLYWYRQTLGQGPEFLTYFQNEAQLEKSRLLSDRFSAERPKGSFSTLEIQRTEQGDSAMYLCASSAPTQRSYNEQFFGPGTRLTVL.

This clone was found a few times. The chain recombines TRBV2 with TRBJ1-1, with unresolved D. V was cut by 3 bases and J by 1 base, with 15 bases left in between. CDR1 is SNHLY and CDR2 is FYNNEI in the germline V gene. CDR3 length: 16 amino acids. CDR3 amino acids: CASSDGWRHPNTEAFF. The CDR3 DNA reads TGTGCCAGCAGTGACGGGTGGCGTCACCCGAACACTGAAGCTTTCTTT.

The rearrangement links TRBV7-9 to TRBJ2-5; 12 nucleotides align to TRBD2. The CDR3 is made up of 15 amino acids. Per germline, CDR1 SEHNR and CDR2 FQNEAQ (reference sequence). The J segment lost 4 bases and the V segment lost 3 bases, leaving 3 bases of the junction unmatched. CDR3 loop: CASSLTSGSRETQYF. Written as DNA, the CDR3 is TGTGCCAGCAGCTTGACTAGCGGGAGTAGAGAGACCCAGTACTTC.

The chain joins TRBV15 to TRBJ1-1; D gene unclear. The CDR3 contains 15 residues. V lost 0 bases to trimming and J lost 0 bases, with 8 bases between them. Germline CDR1 reads LNHNV; CDR2 reads YYDKDF (reference sequence). CDR3 sequence reads: CATSRDAQMNTEAFF. For the CDR3, the DNA is TGTGCCACCAGCAGAGATGCCCAGATGAACACTGAAGCTTTCTTT.

Comments on this clone: Other nucleotide sequences from this sample produce the same CDR3. The chain has TRBV2 and TRBJ2-1; D is perhaps TRBD2 (5 bases). The CDR3 covers 15 residues. Per the germline V gene, CDR1 is SNHLY and CDR2 is FYNNEI. V was pared by 4 bases and J by 0 bases, with 10 bases between. The CDR3 reads CASSVSGSSYNEQFF. Here the CDR3 DNA reads TGTGCCAGCAGTGTAAGCGGAAGCTCCTACAATGAGCAGTTCTTC.

The CDR3 nucleotides are TGTGCCAGCAGCGGAGCGGGGCGCACCGGTACGCAGTATTTT. It yields the protein CASSGAGRTGTQYF. This sequence joins TRBV6-5 and TRBJ2-3; 7 bases are a match to TRBD2. V lost 6 bases, J lost 8 bases, and 11 bases stayed unmatched. Germline CDR1 reads MNHEY; CDR2 reads SVGAGI. This CDR3 spans 14 amino acids.

This chain connects TRBV27 to TRBJ2-1; perhaps TRBD1 as D (6 bases). Germline V CDR1 and CDR2: MNHEY, SMNVEV (reference sequence). This CDR3 has 13 amino acids. Trimming removed 7 bases from V and 12 bases from J, with 19 bases in between. CDR3 sequence: CASNPSRGSSQFF. The CDR3 DNA follows: TGTGCCAGCAACCCCTCAAGGGGGAGTTCGCAGTTCTTC.

J is TRBJ2-5 and V is TRBV7-8; possibly TRBD2 for D (7 bases). This CDR3 has 14 residues. The germline gives CDR1 SGHVS, CDR2 FQNEAQ. Between the trimmed V and J ends, which lost 5 bases and 2 bases, there was a span of 12 bases. Here the CDR3 DNA reads TGTGCCAGCAGCCGAGGGGGGGATCAAGAGACCCAGTACTTC. It is translated as CASSRGGDQETQYF.

The CDR3 loop is CASKLGQGANYGYTF. CDR3 coding DNA: TGTGCCAGCAAACTTGGACAGGGAGCTAACTATGGCTACACCTTC. The chain carries TRBV6-1 and TRBJ1-2; TRBD1 matches 8 bases. The germline gives CDR1 MNHNS, CDR2 SASEGT. V lost 7 bases, J lost 0 bases, and 7 bases stayed unmatched. The CDR3 extends over 15 amino acids.

This clone was counted between two and nine times. This sequence joins TRBV19 and TRBJ1-1; 11 nucleotides align to TRBD1. Germline CDR1 and CDR2: LNHDA and SQIVND (reference sequence). V lost 7 bases, J lost 1 base, and 8 bases stayed unmatched. CDR3 length: 16 amino acids. The CDR3 is CASNQGTGGRNTEAFF. The CDR3 bases are TGTGCCAGTAACCAAGGGACAGGGGGAAGGAACACTGAAGCTTTCTTT.

This chain connects TRBV6-6 to TRBJ2-7; tentatively, D is TRBD1 (6 bases). V lost 5 bases and J lost 2, with 13 bases in between. Germline-derived CDR1 and CDR2 are MNHNY and SVGAGI (reference sequence). This CDR3 region has 14 residues. CDR3 loop: CASSAGTLTYEQYF. For the CDR3, the DNA is TGTGCCAGCAGTGCCGGGACACTTACCTACGAGCAGTACTTC.

This clone was detected once. The chain joins TRBV2 to TRBJ2-5, with 11 bases that match TRBD2. The germline V gene encodes CDR1 SNHLY and CDR2 FYNNEI. The CDR3 length is 15 residues. Germline trimming cut 8 bases from V and 3 bases from J; bases unmatched to any gene: 8. Written as DNA, the CDR3 is TGTGCCAGCGTAGCCACGGGACTAGCGGAAGAGACCCAGTACTTC. Amino acids: CASVATGLAEETQYF. Supplemented by reference TRBV2 and TRBJ2-5, the full variable domain reads EPEVTQTPSHQVTQMGQEVILRCVPISNHLYFYWYRQILGQKVEFLVSFYNNEISEKSEIFDDQFSVERPDGSNFTLKIRSTKLEDSAMYFCASVATGLAEETQYFGPGTRLLVL.

This chain uses TRBV5-1 with TRBJ1-1; D may be TRBD1 (6 bases). The V gene's germline CDR1 is SGHRS and CDR2 YFSETQ. The CDR3 consists of 18 residues. The V gene lost 6 bases and the J gene lost 0 bases, with 24 bases spanning the gap. CDR3 sequence: CASTTAGGGHNMNTEAFF. Here the CDR3 DNA reads TGCGCCAGCACAACGGCCGGGGGGGGCCATAACATGAACACTGAAGCTTTCTTT.

The V call is TRBV6-6, the J call TRBJ2-5, with 8 bases fitting TRBD1. The CDR3 is made up of 15 amino acids. J lost 5 bases, V lost 6 bases, and 11 bases had no gene match. The germline V gene encodes CDR1 MNHNY and CDR2 SVGAGI (reference sequence). CDR3 loop: CASRPTGDGGETQYF. The CDR3 DNA reads as TGTGCCAGCAGACCGACAGGGGATGGGGGGGAGACCCAGTACTTC.

The chain recombines TRBV6-1 with TRBJ2-3, with TRBD2 matching over 12 bases. V dropped 4 bases and J dropped 6; count of bases not matched to a gene: 17. Germline assignment: CDR1 MNHNS and CDR2 SASEGT. The CDR3 contains 19 residues. The CDR3 protein is CASSATSGLAGRGFDTQYF. As DNA, the CDR3 is TGTGCCAGCAGTGCAACCTCCGGACTAGCGGGAAGGGGATTTGATACGCAGTATTTT.

This chain joins TRBV7-9 and TRBJ2-5; TRBD1 agrees at 9 bases. Germline V gene data show CDR1 as SEHNR and CDR2 as FQNEAQ (reference sequence). The CDR3 totals 14 residues. V lost 5 bases and J lost 5; bases outside the gene matches: 6. Here the CDR3 DNA reads TGTGCCAGCAGCCTGGGACAGGGTTTCGAGACCCAGTACTTC. Its translation is CASSLGQGFETQYF.

This clone was observed a few times. The chain recombines TRBV21-1 with TRBJ2-7; the listed D gene, TRBD2, was not tested against the DNA. TRBV21-1 is annotated as a pseudogene. This CDR3 is 16 amino acids long. The CDR3 here is CASSRKGTSTLYEQYV. In DNA, the CDR3 is TGTGCCAGCAGCAGGAAGGGGACTAGCACACTCTACGAGCAGTACGTC.

V gene TRBV7-2 combines with J gene TRBJ2-5; possible D gene TRBD2, 5 bases. Germline V lookup: CDR1 SGHTA, CDR2 FQGNSA. The CDR3 spans 15 residues. V was cut by 2 bases and J by 4 bases, with 14 bases left in between. The CDR3 sequence is CASSLSPAGGETQYF. CDR3 nucleotides: TGTGCCAGCAGCTTATCCCCCGCGGGCGGAGAGACCCAGTACTTC.

The genes are TRBV7-3 and TRBJ1-4, with 8 bases lining up with TRBD1. Germline lookup yields CDR1 SGHTA and CDR2 FQGTGA. V shed 5 bases and J 3 bases; nucleotides not matched to a gene: 5. This CDR3 region has 15 residues. CDR3 in amino acids: CASSRTGLANEKLFF. CDR3 DNA: TGTGCCAGCAGCCGGACAGGGCTGGCTAATGAAAAACTGTTTTTT.

This clone was seen a handful of times. CDR3 nucleotide sequence: TGTGCCAGCAGCACAGGACTAGCCGGAGAGACCCAGTACTTC. It translates to CASSTGLAGETQYF. The rearrangement joins TRBV5-6 to TRBJ2-5, with 8 bases matching TRBD2. Germline V gene lookup returns CDR1 SGHDT and CDR2 YYEEEE. This CDR3 region has 14 residues. Trimming at V came to 4 bases and at J to 4 bases, leaving 6 bases not matched to a gene.

This chain joins TRBV11-2 and TRBJ2-1, with D hard to call. This CDR3 region has 15 residues. V dropped 2 bases and J dropped 8 bases, with 16 bases sitting between them. CDR1 and CDR2 (germline): SGHAT, FQNNGV. This CDR3 is CASSLRPTSGYEQFF. CDR3 coding DNA: TGTGCCAGCAGCTTAAGACCTACGTCGGGTTATGAGCAGTTCTTC.

The chain uses TRBV9 and TRBJ2-1; 11 bases align to TRBD2. V lost 4 bases to trimming and J lost 3 bases; unmatched junction nucleotides: 6. The CDR3 length is 16 residues. From germline, CDR1 is SGDLS and CDR2 YYNGEE. The CDR3 spells CASSPGTSGNYNEQFF. The CDR3 DNA reads as TGTGCCAGCAGCCCAGGGACTAGCGGAAACTACAATGAGCAGTTCTTC. Supplemented by reference TRBV9 and TRBJ2-1, the full variable domain reads DSGVTQTPKHLITATGQRVTLRCSPRSGDLSVYWYQQSLDQGLQFLIQYYNGEERAKGNILERFSAQQFPDLHSELNLSSLELGDSALYFCASSPGTSGNYNEQFFGPGTRLTVL.